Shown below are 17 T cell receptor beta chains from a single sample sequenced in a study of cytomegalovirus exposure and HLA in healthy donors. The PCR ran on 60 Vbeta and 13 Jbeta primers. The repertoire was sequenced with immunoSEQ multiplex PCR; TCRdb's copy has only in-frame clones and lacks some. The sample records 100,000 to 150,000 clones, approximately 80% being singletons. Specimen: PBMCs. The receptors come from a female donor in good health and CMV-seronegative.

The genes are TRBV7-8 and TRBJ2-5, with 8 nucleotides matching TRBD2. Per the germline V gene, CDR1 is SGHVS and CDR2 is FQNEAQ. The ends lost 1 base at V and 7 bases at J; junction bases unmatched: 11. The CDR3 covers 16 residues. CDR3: CASSLEPAGGLATQYF. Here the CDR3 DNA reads TGTGCCAGCAGCTTAGAGCCGGCGGGAGGTTTGGCGACCCAGTACTTC.

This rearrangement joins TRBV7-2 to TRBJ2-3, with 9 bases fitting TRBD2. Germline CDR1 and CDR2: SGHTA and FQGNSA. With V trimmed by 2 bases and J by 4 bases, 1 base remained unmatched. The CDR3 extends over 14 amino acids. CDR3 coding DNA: TGTGCCAGCAGCTTACTAGCGGGACCAGATACGCAGTATTTT. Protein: CASSLLAGPDTQYF.

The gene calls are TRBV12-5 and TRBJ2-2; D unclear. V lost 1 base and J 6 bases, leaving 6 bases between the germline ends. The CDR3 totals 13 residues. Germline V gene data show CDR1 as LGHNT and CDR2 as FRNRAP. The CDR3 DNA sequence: TGTGCTAGTGGTTTGGATTATCCCGGGGAGCTGTTTTTT. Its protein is CASGLDYPGELFF. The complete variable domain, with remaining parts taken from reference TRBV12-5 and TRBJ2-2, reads DARVTQTPRHKVTEMGQEVTMRCQPILGHNTVFWYRQTMMQGLELLAYFRNRAPLDDSGMPKDRFSAEMPDATLATLKIQPSEPRDSAVYFCASGLDYPGELFFGEGSRLTVL.

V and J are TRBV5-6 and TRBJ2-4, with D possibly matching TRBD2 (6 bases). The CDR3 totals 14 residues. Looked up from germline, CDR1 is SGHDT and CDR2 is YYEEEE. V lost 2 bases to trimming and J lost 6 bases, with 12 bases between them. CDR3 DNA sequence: TGTGCCAGCAGCTTCGGGGGACTCTTAAACATTCAGTACTTC. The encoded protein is CASSFGGLLNIQYF. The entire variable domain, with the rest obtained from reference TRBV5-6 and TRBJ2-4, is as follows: DAGVTQSPTHLIKTRGQQVTLRCSPKSGHDTVSWYQQALGQGPQFIFQYYEEEERQRGNFPDRFSGHQFPNYSSELNVNALLLGDSALYLCASSFGGLLNIQYFGAGTRLSVL.

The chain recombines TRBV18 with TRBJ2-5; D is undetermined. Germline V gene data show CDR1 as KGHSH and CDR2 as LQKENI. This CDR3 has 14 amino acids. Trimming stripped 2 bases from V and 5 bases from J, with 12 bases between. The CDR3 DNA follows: TGTGCCAGCTCACCAGTTGCAGGCAGGGAGACCCAGTACTTC. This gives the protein CASSPVAGRETQYF.

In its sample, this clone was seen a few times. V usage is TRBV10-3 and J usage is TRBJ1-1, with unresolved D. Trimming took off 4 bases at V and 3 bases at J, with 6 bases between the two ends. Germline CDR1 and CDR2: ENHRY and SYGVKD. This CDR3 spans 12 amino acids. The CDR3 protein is CAISGRDTEAFF. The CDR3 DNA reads TGTGCCATCAGTGGGAGGGACACTGAAGCTTTCTTT.

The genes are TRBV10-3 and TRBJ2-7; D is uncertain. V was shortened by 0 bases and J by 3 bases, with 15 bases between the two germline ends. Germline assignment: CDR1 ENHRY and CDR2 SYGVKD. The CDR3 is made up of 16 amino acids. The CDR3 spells CAISESAGVSFYEQYF. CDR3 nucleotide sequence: TGTGCCATCAGTGAGTCGGCAGGCGTCAGCTTCTACGAGCAGTACTTC.

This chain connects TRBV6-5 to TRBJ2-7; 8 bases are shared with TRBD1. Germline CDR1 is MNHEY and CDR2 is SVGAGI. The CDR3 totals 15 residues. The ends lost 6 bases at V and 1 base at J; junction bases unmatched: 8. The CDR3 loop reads CASRPGTGSSYEQYF. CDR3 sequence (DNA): TGTGCCAGCAGACCCGGGACAGGTAGTTCCTACGAGCAGTACTTC.

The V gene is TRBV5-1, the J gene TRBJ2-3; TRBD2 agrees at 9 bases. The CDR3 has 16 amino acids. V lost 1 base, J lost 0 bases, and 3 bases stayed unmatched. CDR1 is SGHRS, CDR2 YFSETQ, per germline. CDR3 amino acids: CASSLPAGGSTDTQYF. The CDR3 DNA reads TGCGCCAGCAGCTTGCCAGCGGGAGGTAGCACAGATACGCAGTATTTT.

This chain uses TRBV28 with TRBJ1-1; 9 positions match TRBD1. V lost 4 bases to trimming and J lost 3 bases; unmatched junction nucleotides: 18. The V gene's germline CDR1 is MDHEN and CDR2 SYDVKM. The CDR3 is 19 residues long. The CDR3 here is CASSYLILRDRAGDTEAFF. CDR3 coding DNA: TGTGCCAGCAGTTACCTCATACTCCGGGACAGGGCAGGGGACACTGAAGCTTTCTTT.

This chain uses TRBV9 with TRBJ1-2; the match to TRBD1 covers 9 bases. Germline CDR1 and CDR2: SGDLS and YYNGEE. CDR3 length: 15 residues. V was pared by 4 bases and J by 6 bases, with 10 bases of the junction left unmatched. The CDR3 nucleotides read TGTGCCAGCAGCCCACGGACAGGGGAAATTGATGGCTACACCTTC. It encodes CASSPRTGEIDGYTF. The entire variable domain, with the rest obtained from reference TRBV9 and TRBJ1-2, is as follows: DSGVTQTPKHLITATGQRVTLRCSPRSGDLSVYWYQQSLDQGLQFLIQYYNGEERAKGNILERFSAQQFPDLHSELNLSSLELGDSALYFCASSPRTGEIDGYTFGSGTRLTVV.

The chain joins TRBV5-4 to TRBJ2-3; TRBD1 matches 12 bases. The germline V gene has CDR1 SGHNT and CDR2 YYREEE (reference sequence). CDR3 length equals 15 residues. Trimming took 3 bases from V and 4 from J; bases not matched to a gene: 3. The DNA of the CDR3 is TGTGCCAGCAGCTCCGGGACAGGGGGCGCAGATACGCAGTATTTT. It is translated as CASSSGTGGADTQYF.

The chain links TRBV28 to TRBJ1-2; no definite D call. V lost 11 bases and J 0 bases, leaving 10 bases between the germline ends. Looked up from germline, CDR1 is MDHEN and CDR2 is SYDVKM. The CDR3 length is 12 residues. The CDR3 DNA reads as TGTGCCGCCGGGGAGGCTAACTATGGCTACACCTTC. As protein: CAAGEANYGYTF.

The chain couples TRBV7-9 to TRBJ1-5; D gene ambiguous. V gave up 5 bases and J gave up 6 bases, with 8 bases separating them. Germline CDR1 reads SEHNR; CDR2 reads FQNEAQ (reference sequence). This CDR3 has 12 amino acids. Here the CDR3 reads CASSGEGQPQHF. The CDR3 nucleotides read TGTGCCAGCAGCGGGGAGGGTCAGCCCCAGCATTTT.

CDR3 DNA: TGTGCCAGCAGTTTGGGACAGGGGCCGGAGACCCAGTACTTC. Its protein is CASSLGQGPETQYF. This sequence joins TRBV28 and TRBJ2-5; 10 bases match TRBD1. Germline V gene lookup returns CDR1 MDHEN and CDR2 SYDVKM. The CDR3 has 14 amino acids. J gave up 5 bases and V 3 bases, and 3 bases lay outside the gene matches. The complete variable domain, with remaining parts taken from reference TRBV28 and TRBJ2-5, reads DVKVTQSSRYLVKRTGEKVFLECVQDMDHENMFWYRQDPGLGLRLIYFSYDVKMKEKGDIPEGYSVSREKKERFSLILESASTNQTSMYLCASSLGQGPETQYFGPGTRLLVL.

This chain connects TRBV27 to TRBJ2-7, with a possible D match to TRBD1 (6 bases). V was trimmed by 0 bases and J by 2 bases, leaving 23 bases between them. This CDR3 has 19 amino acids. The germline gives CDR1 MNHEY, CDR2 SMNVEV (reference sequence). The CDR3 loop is CASSLSRGTHSSIAYEQYF. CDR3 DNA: TGTGCCAGCAGTTTATCCCGAGGGACACACTCTAGTATAGCCTACGAGCAGTACTTC.

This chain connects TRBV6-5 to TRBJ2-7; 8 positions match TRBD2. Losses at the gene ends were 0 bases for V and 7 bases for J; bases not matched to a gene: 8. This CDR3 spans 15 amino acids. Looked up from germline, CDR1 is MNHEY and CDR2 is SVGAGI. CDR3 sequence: CASSYSIPREGEQYF. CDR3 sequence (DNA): TGTGCCAGCAGTTACTCGATCCCACGGGAGGGAGAGCAGTACTTC.